This paragraph reports one T cell receptor (beta chain). These data are taken from a study of OX40 agonist ivuxolimab in advanced cancers. Study summary: Every 2 weeks, patients got intravenous ivuxolimab at one of six dose levels (0.01-10 mg/kg). Enrollees could have had prior anti-PD-1, anti-PD-L1 or anti-CTLA-4 therapy, which about 40% had received.

With autoimmune disease history or systemic immunosuppression, patients were excluded. The CDR3 length is 13 residues. V lost 3 bases and J 4 bases, leaving 9 bases between the germline ends. The germline V gene has CDR1 MNHEY and CDR2 SMNVEV (reference sequence). Some clones are missing from TCRdb's copy, which holds only in-frame ones; the method was immunoSEQ multiplex PCR. The repertoire holds 30,000 to 35,000 clones, with roughly nine tenths as singletons. This receptor was taken from an adult with an advanced solid tumor such as melanoma, head and neck, liver or kidney cancer. The gene calls are TRBV27 and TRBJ1-1; D uncertain. Here the sequenced sample was CD4+ or CD8+ T cells sorted from blood, taken in a trial of the OX40 agonist ivuxolimab. The CDR3 bases are TGTGCCAGCAGTTTTAGCACCCCCACTGAAGCTTTCTTT. Its protein product is CASSFSTPTEAFF.